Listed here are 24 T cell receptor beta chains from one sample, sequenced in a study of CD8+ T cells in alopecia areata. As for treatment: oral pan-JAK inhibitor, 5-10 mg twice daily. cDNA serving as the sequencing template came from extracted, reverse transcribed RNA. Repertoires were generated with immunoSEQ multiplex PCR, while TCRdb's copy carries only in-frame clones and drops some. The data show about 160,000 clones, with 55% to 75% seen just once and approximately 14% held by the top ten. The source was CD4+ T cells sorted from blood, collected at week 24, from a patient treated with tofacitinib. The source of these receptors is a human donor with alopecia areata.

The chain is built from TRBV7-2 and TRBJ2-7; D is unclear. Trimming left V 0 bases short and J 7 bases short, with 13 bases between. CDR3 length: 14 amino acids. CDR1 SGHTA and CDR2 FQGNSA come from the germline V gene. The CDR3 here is CASSLASRSLEQYF. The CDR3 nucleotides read TGTGCCAGCAGCTTAGCCTCCAGGTCCTTGGAGCAGTACTTC.

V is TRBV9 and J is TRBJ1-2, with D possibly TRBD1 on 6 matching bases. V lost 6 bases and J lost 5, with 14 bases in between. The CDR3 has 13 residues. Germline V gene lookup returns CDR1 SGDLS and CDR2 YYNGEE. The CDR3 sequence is CASTQGSVYGYTF. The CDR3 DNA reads TGTGCCAGCACGCAGGGGTCGGTTTATGGCTACACCTTC.

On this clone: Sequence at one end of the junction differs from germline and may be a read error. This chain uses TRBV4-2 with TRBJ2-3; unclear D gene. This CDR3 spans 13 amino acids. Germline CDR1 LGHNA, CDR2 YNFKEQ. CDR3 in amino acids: CTSSQDRRDTQYF. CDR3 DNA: TGTACCAGCAGCCAAGATAGGAGAGATACGCAGTATTTT.

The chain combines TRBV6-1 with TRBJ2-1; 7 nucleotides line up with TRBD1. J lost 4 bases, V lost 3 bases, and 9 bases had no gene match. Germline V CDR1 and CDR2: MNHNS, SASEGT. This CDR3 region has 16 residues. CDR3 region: CASSESQGSFYNEQFF. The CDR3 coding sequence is TGTGCCAGCAGTGAGTCACAGGGGTCCTTTTACAATGAGCAGTTCTTC.

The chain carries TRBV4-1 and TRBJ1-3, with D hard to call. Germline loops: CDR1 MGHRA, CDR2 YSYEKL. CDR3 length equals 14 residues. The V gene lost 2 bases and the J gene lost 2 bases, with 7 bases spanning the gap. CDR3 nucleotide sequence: TGCGCCAGCAGCCAATTTGGTGCTGGAAACACCATATATTTT. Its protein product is CASSQFGAGNTIYF.

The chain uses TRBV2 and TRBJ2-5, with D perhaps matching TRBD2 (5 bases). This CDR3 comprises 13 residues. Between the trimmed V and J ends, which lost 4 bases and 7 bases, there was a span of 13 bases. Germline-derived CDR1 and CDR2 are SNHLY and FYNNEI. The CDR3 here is CASSGDQEGTQYF. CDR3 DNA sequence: TGTGCCAGCAGTGGTGACCAAGAGGGGACCCAGTACTTC.

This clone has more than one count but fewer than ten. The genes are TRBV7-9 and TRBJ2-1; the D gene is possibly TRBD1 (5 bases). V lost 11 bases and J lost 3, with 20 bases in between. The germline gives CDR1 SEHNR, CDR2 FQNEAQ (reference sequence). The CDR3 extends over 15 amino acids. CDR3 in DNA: TGTGCCGTTTTGGCCCTAGGGGTGCTCTACAATGAGCAGTTCTTC. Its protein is CAVLALGVLYNEQFF.

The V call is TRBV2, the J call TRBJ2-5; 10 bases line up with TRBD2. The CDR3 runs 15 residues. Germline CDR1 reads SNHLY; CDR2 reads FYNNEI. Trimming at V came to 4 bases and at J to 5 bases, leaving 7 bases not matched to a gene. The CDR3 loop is CASSAPSGGRETQYF. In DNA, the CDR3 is TGTGCCAGCAGTGCCCCTAGCGGGGGTCGGGAGACCCAGTACTTC.

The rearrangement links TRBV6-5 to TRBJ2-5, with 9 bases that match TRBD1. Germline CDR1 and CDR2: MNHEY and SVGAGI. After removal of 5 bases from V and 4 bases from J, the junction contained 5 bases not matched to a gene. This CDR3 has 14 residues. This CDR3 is CASSRDREAETQYF. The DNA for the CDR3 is TGTGCCAGCAGTCGGGACAGGGAGGCAGAGACCCAGTACTTC.

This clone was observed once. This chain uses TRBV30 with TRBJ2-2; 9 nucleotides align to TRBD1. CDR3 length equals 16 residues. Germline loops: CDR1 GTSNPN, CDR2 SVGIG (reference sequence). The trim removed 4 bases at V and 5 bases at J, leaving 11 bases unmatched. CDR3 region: CAWTAGTGIWTGELFF. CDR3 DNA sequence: TGTGCCTGGACCGCGGGGACAGGGATTTGGACCGGGGAGCTGTTTTTT.

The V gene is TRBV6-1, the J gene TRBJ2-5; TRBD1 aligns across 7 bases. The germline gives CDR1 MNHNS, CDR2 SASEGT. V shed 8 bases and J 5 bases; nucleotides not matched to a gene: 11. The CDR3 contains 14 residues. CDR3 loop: CASATGFSGETQYF. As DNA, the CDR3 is TGTGCCAGCGCGACAGGGTTCTCCGGGGAGACCCAGTACTTC.

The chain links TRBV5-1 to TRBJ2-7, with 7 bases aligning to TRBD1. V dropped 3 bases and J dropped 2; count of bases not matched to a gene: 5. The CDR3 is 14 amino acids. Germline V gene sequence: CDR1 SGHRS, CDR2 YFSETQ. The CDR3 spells CASSWGTATYEQYF. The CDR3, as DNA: TGCGCCAGCAGCTGGGGGACAGCGACCTACGAGCAGTACTTC.

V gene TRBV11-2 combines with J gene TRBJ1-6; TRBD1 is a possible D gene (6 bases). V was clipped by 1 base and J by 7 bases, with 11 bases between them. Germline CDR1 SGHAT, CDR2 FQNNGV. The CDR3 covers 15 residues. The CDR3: CASSLGQGSNSPLHF. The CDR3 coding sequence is TGTGCCAGCAGCTTAGGCCAGGGGAGCAATTCACCCCTCCACTTT. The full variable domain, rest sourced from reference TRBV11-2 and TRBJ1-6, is EAGVAQSPRYKIIEKRQSVAFWCNPISGHATLYWYQQILGQGPKLLIQFQNNGVVDDSQLPKDRFSAERLKGVDSTLKIQPAKLEDSAVYLCASSLGQGSNSPLHFGNGTRLTVT.

The CDR3, as DNA: TGTGCCAGCAGATCGGACGGCTCCTACGAGCAGTACTTC. This sequence encodes CASRSDGSYEQYF. The V gene is TRBV6-1, the J gene TRBJ2-7; the D is unclear. Germline CDR1 and CDR2: MNHNS and SASEGT. The CDR3 length is 13 residues. The germline V and J ends were trimmed by 6 bases and 0 bases, with 9 bases remaining between them.

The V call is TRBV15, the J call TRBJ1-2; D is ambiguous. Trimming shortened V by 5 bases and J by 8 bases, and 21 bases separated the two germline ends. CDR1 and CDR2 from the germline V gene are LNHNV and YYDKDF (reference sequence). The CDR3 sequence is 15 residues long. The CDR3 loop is CATSLDTNRVRGYTF. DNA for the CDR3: TGTGCCACCAGCCTAGACACTAACCGTGTGCGGGGCTACACCTTC.

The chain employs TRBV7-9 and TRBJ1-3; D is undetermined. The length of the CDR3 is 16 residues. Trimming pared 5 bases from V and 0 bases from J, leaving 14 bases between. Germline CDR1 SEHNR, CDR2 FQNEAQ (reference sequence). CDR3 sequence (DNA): TGTGCCAGCAGCCCCACCCGCGGCCCCTCTGGAAACACCATATATTTT. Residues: CASSPTRGPSGNTIYF.

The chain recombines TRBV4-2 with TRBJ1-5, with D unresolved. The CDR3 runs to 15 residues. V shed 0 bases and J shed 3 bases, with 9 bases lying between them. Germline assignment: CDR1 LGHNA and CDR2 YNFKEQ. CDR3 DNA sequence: TGTGCCAGCAGCCAAGACAGAAGCCCCAATCAGCCCCAGCATTTT. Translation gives CASSQDRSPNQPQHF.

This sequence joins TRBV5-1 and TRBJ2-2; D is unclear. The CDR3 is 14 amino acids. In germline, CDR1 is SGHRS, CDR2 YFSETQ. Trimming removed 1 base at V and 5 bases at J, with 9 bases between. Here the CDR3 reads CASSLRTDTGELFF. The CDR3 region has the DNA TGCGCCAGCAGCTTGAGGACCGATACCGGGGAGCTGTTTTTT.

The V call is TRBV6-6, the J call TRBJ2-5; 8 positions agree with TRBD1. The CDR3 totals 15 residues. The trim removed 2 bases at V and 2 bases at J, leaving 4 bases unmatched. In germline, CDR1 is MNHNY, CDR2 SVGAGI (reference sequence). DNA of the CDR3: TGTGCCAGCAGTTACCCGACAGGGGCGCAAGAGACCCAGTACTTC. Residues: CASSYPTGAQETQYF.

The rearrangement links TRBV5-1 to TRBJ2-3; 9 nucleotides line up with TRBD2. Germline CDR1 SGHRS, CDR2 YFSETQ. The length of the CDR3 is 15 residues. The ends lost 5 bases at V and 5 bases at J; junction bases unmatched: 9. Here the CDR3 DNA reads TGCGCCAGCAGGGTCGCGGGGGGGCCGCAAGATACGCAGTATTTT. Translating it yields CASRVAGGPQDTQYF.

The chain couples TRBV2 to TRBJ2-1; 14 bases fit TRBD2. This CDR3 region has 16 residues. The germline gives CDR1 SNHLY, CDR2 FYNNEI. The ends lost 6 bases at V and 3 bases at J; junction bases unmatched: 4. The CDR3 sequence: CASRLGLAGGYNEQFF. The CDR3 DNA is TGTGCCAGCAGATTAGGACTAGCGGGGGGCTACAATGAGCAGTTCTTC. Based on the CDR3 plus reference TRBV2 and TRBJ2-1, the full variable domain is EPEVTQTPSHQVTQMGQEVILRCVPISNHLYFYWYRQILGQKVEFLVSFYNNEISEKSEIFDDQFSVERPDGSNFTLKIRSTKLEDSAMYFCASRLGLAGGYNEQFFGPGTRLTVL.

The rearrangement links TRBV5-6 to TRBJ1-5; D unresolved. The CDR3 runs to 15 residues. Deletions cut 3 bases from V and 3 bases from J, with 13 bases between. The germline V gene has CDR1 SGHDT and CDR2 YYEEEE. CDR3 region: CASSSGAGYNQPQHF. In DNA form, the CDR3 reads TGTGCCAGCAGCTCCGGTGCAGGCTACAATCAGCCCCAGCATTTT. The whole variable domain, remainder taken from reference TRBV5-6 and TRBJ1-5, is DAGVTQSPTHLIKTRGQQVTLRCSPKSGHDTVSWYQQALGQGPQFIFQYYEEEERQRGNFPDRFSGHQFPNYSSELNVNALLLGDSALYLCASSSGAGYNQPQHFGDGTRLSIL.

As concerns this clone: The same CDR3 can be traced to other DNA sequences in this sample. CDR3 protein: CSVAGRYTDTQYF. The DNA for the CDR3 is TGCAGCGTTGCGGGTCGATACACAGATACGCAGTATTTT. This chain uses TRBV29-1 with TRBJ2-3; no clear D gene. CDR1 is SQVTM and CDR2 is ANQGSEA in the germline V gene. The CDR3 is 13 residues long. Trimming stripped 4 bases from V and 2 bases from J, with 10 bases between.

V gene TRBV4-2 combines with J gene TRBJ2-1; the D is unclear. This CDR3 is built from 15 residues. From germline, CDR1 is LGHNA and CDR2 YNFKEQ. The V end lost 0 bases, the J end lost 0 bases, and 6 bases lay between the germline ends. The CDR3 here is CASSQDGSSYNEQFF. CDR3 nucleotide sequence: TGTGCCAGCAGCCAAGATGGAAGCTCCTACAATGAGCAGTTCTTC.